This T cell receptor beta chain came from a study of OX40 agonist ivuxolimab in advanced cancers. Study background: Therapy given before enrollment (anti-PD-1, anti-PD-L1 or anti-CTLA-4) was allowed, and around 41% had some. Partial responses were achieved by three patients: one hepatocellular carcinoma, two cutaneous melanoma.

Patients with a history of autoimmune disease or on systemic immunosuppression were excluded. The CDR3 runs to 16 residues. CDR1 is SGHRS, CDR2 YFSETQ, per germline. V shed 9 bases and J 5 bases; nucleotides not matched to a gene: 13. Profiled with immunoSEQ multiplex PCR; TCRdb holds only in-frame clones, not every one. The sample holds 70,000 or so clones, 75% to 95% seen once. The sequence derives from an adult with an advanced solid tumor such as melanoma, head and neck, liver or kidney cancer. This rearrangement joins TRBV5-1 to TRBJ2-2, with TRBD1 matching 10 bases. The sample consisted of CD4+ or CD8+ T cells sorted from blood, taken in a trial of the OX40 agonist ivuxolimab. The chain's CDR3 is CATSLRQGAVTGELFF. DNA for the CDR3: TGCGCCACATCCCTGAGACAGGGGGCGGTAACCGGGGAGCTGTTTTTT.